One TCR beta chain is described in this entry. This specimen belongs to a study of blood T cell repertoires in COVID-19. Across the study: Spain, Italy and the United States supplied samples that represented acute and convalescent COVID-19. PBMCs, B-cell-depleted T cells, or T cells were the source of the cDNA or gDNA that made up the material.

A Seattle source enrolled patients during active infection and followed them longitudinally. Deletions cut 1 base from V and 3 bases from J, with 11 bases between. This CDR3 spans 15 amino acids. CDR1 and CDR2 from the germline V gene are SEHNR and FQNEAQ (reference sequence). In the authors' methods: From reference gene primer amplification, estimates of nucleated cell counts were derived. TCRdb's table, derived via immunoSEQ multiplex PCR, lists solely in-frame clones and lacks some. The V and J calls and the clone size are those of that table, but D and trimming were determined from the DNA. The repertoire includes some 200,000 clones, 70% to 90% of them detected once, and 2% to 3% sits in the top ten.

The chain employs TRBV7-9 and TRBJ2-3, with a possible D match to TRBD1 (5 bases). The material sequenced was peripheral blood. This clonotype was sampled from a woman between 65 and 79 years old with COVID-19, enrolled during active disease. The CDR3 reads CASSLVGAVTDTQYF. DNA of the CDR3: TGTGCCAGCAGCTTAGTAGGGGCCGTGACAGATACGCAGTATTTT.